Following are 5 T cell receptor beta chains from one sample sequenced in a study of metastatic and nonmetastatic thyroid tumors. Among the patients, none had received any treatment before thyroid surgery. MiXCR re-clonotyped the PCR reads for TCRdb. The sample yields 34,000 or so clones, less than 40% seen once. The specimen sequenced was tumor tissue. The receptor source for this set is a female donor with papillary thyroid cancer or a benign thyroid nodule (not recorded which). Some clones in this sample may be carry-over from other donors' samples.

The genes are TRBV7-6 and TRBJ2-7; 8 bases are a match to TRBD2. There are 15 residues in the CDR3. Germline lookup yields CDR1 SGHVS and CDR2 FNYEAQ. With V trimmed by 5 bases and J by 4 bases, 10 bases remained unmatched. Here the CDR3 reads CASSLGAGGPYEQYF. For the CDR3, the DNA is TGTGCCAGCAGCCTAGGGGCGGGAGGTCCATACGAGCAGTACTTC.

This clone has only a few counts. The gene calls are TRBV27 and TRBJ2-7; 9 nucleotides match TRBD2. The V and J ends lost 6 bases and 0 bases, in that order; junction bases with no gene match: 6. Germline CDR1 and CDR2: MNHEY and SMNVEV (reference sequence). This CDR3 contains 15 residues. The CDR3 DNA follows: TGTGCCAGCAGCTTAGCGGGAGCCCGCTCCTACGAGCAGTACTTC. Translating gives CASSLAGARSYEQYF.

This clone was seen a few times. This chain links TRBV6-1 with TRBJ2-7; D is ambiguous. This CDR3 region has 14 residues. The V and J ends lost 5 bases and 0 bases respectively, with 11 bases between them. Germline CDR1 and CDR2: MNHNS and SASEGT. The CDR3 DNA reads as TGTGCCAGCAGTCGAGCGAGGCTCTCCTACGAGCAGTACTTC. It specifies CASSRARLSYEQYF.

The rearrangement uses TRBV20-1 and TRBJ2-3, with 8 bases that match TRBD2. V lost 6 bases, J lost 5 bases, and 19 bases stayed unmatched. The length of the CDR3 is 17 residues. The germline V gene has CDR1 DFQATT and CDR2 SNEGSKA (reference sequence). The CDR3 here is CSAIAGSVSLGVDTQYF. The CDR3, as DNA: TGCAGTGCCATAGCGGGATCCGTAAGTTTAGGTGTAGATACGCAGTATTTT.

This sequence joins TRBV6-5 and TRBJ1-2, with 8 nucleotides matching TRBD1. The CDR3 sequence is 15 residues long. The V segment lost 0 bases and the J segment 5 bases; nucleotides outside the gene matches: 5. Germline V CDR1 and CDR2: MNHEY, SVGAGI. CDR3 DNA: TGTGCCAGCAGTTACTCTAGGACAGGGCTTTATGGCTACACCTTC. Amino acid sequence: CASSYSRTGLYGYTF.